This entry describes one T cell receptor beta chain. The data originate from a study of shared clonotypes between healthy human individuals. Trimming left V 7 bases short and J 7 bases short, with 18 bases between. Germline CDR1 reads SGHRS; CDR2 reads YFSETQ. This CDR3 spans 14 amino acids. Using roughly 200 ng DNA, about 29,000 T cell genomes, the sorted-subset replicate PCRs were run. Assay: immunoSEQ multiplex PCR; the TCRdb copy retains only in-frame clones and omits some. The sample includes roughly 1,500,000 clones, about 98.5% of them seen just once. The rearrangement joins TRBV5-1 to TRBJ2-1; D is perhaps TRBD1 (6 bases). The receptor was isolated from a man aged 30 to 45 in good health. The sample consisted of naive CD4+ T cells sorted from blood. This sample's subset: CD45RA+ positively selected. The CDR3 loop is CASRQGYLGNEQFF. The CDR3 DNA follows: TGCGCCAGCCGCCAGGGGTATCTGGGGAATGAGCAGTTCTTC.